The clone carrying this T cell receptor (beta chain) was seen at least ten times. Antigen specificity is unknown. The data stem from a study of blood T cells in healthy people across ages. Study results and caveats: The study found more naive CD4+ cells and higher diversity in long-lived than aged donors.

Alongside a J-beta primer mix, a sample-barcoded 5' primer served in a second PCR lasting roughly 7 to 11 cycles. TCRdb passed the 5' RACE reads through MiXCR, listing each CDR3 protein once. The sample contains 800,000 to 900,000 distinct CDR3 sequences, around 62% of which appear only once. The CDR3 spans 14 residues. V was clipped by 6 bases and J by 9 bases; unmatched bases: 9. This receptor was identified in a man aged 25 to 40 in good health. The sequenced sample was blood. The J gene is TRBJ2-1, the V gene TRBV12-3 or TRBV12-4, with TRBD1 identical over 9 bases. This CDR3 is CASRTGGEASEQFF. The CDR3 DNA sequence: TGTGCCAGCAGGACAGGGGGGGAAGCATCTGAGCAGTTCTTC.